The 10 T cell receptor beta chains below all came from one sample that was sequenced in a study of early T cells in non-severe SARS-CoV-2 infection. Each CDR3 protein gets one entry after TCRdb re-called the 5' RACE reads with MiXCR. The sample includes 85,000 to 100,000 distinct CDR3 sequences, 11% seen only once; the top ten take roughly 4.9%. The sequenced sample was whole blood. These receptors all stem from an adult who was a healthcare worker with PCR-confirmed SARS-CoV-2 infection or an uninfected control (not recorded which).

This clonotype appeared many times. The chain couples TRBV29-1 to TRBJ1-1; the D is unclear. Germline CDR1 SQVTM, CDR2 ANQGSEA. V was shortened by 0 bases and J by 3 bases, with 8 bases between the two germline ends. The CDR3 is made up of 13 amino acids. This CDR3 reads CSVEDRRDTEAFF. The CDR3 nucleotides read TGCAGCGTTGAAGATCGACGGGACACTGAAGCTTTCTTT. The variable domain in full, completed from reference TRBV29-1 and TRBJ1-1, reads SAVISQKPSRDICQRGTSLTIQCQVDSQVTMMFWYRQQPGQSLTLIATANQGSEATYESGFVIDKFPISRPNLTFSTLTVSNMSPEDSSIYLCSVEDRRDTEAFFGQGTRLTVV.

The chain is built from TRBV29-1 and TRBJ1-1, with unresolved D. The germline V gene has CDR1 SQVTM and CDR2 ANQGSEA. Trimming left V 4 bases short and J 5 bases short, with 11 bases between. The CDR3 runs to 12 residues. CDR3 residues: CSVAHRETEAFF. Here the CDR3 DNA reads TGCAGCGTTGCCCATCGGGAAACTGAAGCTTTCTTT.

This clonotype turned up a few times. This sequence joins TRBV4-1 and TRBJ2-4, with 9 positions matching TRBD2. Looked up from germline, CDR1 is MGHRA and CDR2 is YSYEKL. V gave up 0 bases and J gave up 7 bases; unmatched junction bases: 7. The CDR3 runs 16 residues. CDR3 coding DNA: TGCGCCAGCAGCCAAGATCTGGCGGGAGGGGATAACATTCAGTACTTC. This gives the protein CASSQDLAGGDNIQYF.

At least ten counts were recorded for this clonotype. The chain has TRBV19 and TRBJ2-1; TRBD2 aligns across 12 bases. V lost 0 bases to trimming and J lost 1 base; unmatched junction nucleotides: 7. The germline V gene has CDR1 LNHDA and CDR2 SQIVND (reference sequence). There are 19 residues in the CDR3. CDR3 DNA: TGTGCCAGTAGTATAGATTCGGCTAGCGGGAGGGGATCCTACAATGAGCAGTTCTTC. Protein sequence: CASSIDSASGRGSYNEQFF.

This clonotype was counted a few times. The chain has TRBV28 and TRBJ1-1; D gene ambiguous. This CDR3 is 14 amino acids long. The V gene lost 6 bases and the J gene lost 0 bases, with 11 bases spanning the gap. Germline V lookup: CDR1 MDHEN, CDR2 SYDVKM. The CDR3 coding sequence is TGTGCCAGCAGCGAACAACCAATGAACACTGAAGCTTTCTTT. Translating gives CASSEQPMNTEAFF.

This clonotype was picked up many times. This chain connects TRBV20-1 to TRBJ1-1; D is uncertain. CDR1 and CDR2 (germline): DFQATT, SNEGSKA (reference sequence). V was trimmed by 4 bases and J by 1 base, leaving 4 bases between them. This CDR3 contains 11 residues. The CDR3: CSANRNTEAFF. CDR3 bases: TGCAGTGCTAATCGGAACACTGAAGCTTTCTTT.

This clonotype was found once. Germline and junction disagree at one end, which may indicate a read error. This sequence joins TRBV16 and TRBJ1-5; perhaps TRBD1 as D (5 bases). The CDR3 is 16 residues long. Germline lookup yields CDR1 KGHSY and CDR2 FQNENV. This CDR3 is CASSRPSGGSNQPRHF. The CDR3 DNA reads as TGTGCCAGCAGCCGTCCGTCTGGGGGGAGCAATCAGCCCCGGCATTTT.

Only a few counts were recorded for this clonotype. The chain joins TRBV7-3 to TRBJ2-3; 8 nucleotides align to TRBD2. Germline V lookup: CDR1 SGHTA, CDR2 FQGTGA. The CDR3 is made up of 15 amino acids. J was trimmed by 1 base and V by 1 base; bases with no gene match: 1. CDR3 region: CASSLRRGGTDTQYF. In nucleotides, the CDR3 is TGTGCCAGCAGCTTAAGGCGGGGGGGCACAGATACGCAGTATTTT.

This chain links TRBV28 with TRBJ2-3, with D uncertain. V was shortened by 4 bases and J by 0 bases, with 5 bases between the two germline ends. The length of the CDR3 is 13 residues. In germline, CDR1 is MDHEN, CDR2 SYDVKM. The CDR3 is CASSYLSTDTQYF. The DNA for the CDR3 is TGTGCCAGCAGTTACTTAAGCACAGATACGCAGTATTTT.

The gene calls are TRBV20-1 and TRBJ2-7, with a weak D call TRBD2 (5 bases). This CDR3 has 15 amino acids. V was cut by 1 base and J by 2 bases, with 15 bases left in between. Germline V CDR1 and CDR2: DFQATT, SNEGSKA (reference sequence). In nucleotides, the CDR3 is TGCAGTGCTAGAGGGTCCACCGGGAATCCCTACGAGCAGTACTTC. Translated, it gives CSARGSTGNPYEQYF.